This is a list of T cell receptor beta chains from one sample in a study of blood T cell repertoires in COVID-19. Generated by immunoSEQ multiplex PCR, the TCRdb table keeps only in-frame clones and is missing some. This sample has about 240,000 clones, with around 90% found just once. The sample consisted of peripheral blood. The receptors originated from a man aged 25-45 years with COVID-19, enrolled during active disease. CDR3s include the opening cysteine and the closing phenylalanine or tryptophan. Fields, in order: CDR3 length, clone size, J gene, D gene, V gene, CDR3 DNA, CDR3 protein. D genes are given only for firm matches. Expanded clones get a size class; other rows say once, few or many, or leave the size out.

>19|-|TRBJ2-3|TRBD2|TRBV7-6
TGTGCCAGCAGCTCCTTCGCTGGACTAGCGGGGGCCGACACAGATACGCAGTATTTT
CASSSFAGLAGADTDTQYF
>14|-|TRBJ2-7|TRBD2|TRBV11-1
TGTGCCAGCAGCTTGGGGGGGAGCTCCTACGAGCAGTACTTC
CASSLGGSSYEQYF
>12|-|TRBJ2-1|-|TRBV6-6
-
CASSEVAGGSFF
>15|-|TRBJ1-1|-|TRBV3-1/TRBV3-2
TGTGCCAGCAGCCAAGAAGTGGCGGTGAACACTGAAGCTTTCTTT
CASSQEVAVNTEAFF
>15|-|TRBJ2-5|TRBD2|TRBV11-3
TGTGCCAGCAGCCCTCGGGGGACTAGCGGGGAGACCCAGTACTTC
CASSPRGTSGETQYF
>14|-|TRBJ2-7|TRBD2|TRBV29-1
TGCAGCGTTGCTAGCGGGGGGGTCGTCTACGAGCAGTACTTC
CSVASGGVVYEQYF
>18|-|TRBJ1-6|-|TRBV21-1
TGTGCCAGCAGCAACCCGCCGGCTGGCGGCAGGGTTCCCTCCACCCTCCACTTT
CASSNPPAGGRVPSTLHF
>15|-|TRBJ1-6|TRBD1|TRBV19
TGTGCCAGTAGTATGGACAGGGGGCCGAATTCACCCCTCCACTTT
CASSMDRGPNSPLHF
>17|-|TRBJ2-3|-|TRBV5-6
TGTGCCAGCACCCCGACCAGGGTAATAGGTAGCACAGATACGCAGTATTTT
CASTPTRVIGSTDTQYF
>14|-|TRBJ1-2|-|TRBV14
TGTGCCAGCAGCCAAATGTCGGGGTTTGGCGGCTACACCTTC
CASSQMSGFGGYTF
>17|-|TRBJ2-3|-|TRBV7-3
TGTGCCAGCAGCTTAAGAAGGGGGCGGGGTAGCACAGATACGCAGTATTTT
CASSLRRGRGSTDTQYF
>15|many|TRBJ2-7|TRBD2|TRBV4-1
TGCGCCAGCAGCCCCGCGGGGGGACGCTCCTACGAGCAGTACTTC
CASSPAGGRSYEQYF
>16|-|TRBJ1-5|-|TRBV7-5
TGTGTCAGAAGCTCAGACTCAGGGAGGGGCAATCAGCCCCAGCATTTT
CVRSSDSGRGNQPQHF
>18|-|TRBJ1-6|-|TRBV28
TGTGCCAGCAGTTGGGGCAGGCGTACAAGCTCCTATAATTCACCCCTCCACTTT
CASSWGRRTSSYNSPLHF
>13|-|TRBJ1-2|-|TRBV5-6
TGTGCCAGCAGCTTGTCCGGGAACTATGGCTACACCTTC
CASSLSGNYGYTF
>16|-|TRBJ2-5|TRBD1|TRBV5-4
TGTGCCAGCAGCAGACCCGGGACAGAATTCCAAGAGACCCAGTACTTC
CASSRPGTEFQETQYF
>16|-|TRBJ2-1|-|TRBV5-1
TGCGCCAGCAGCTTGGTAGCGGCAGGGGGGAACAATGAGCAGTTCTTC
CASSLVAAGGNNEQFF
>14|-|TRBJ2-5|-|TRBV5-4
TGTGCCAGCAGCTTACAAGGGGATGGAGAGACCCAGTACTTC
CASSLQGDGETQYF
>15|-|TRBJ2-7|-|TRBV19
TGTGCCAGTAGTATTTTACAGGGCGGTTTCTACGAGCAGTACTTC
CASSILQGGFYEQYF
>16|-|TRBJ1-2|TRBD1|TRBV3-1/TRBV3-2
TGTGCCAGCAGCCAAGGACCGGGACAGGGAAACTATGGCTACACCTTC
CASSQGPGQGNYGYTF
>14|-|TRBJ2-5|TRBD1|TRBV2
TGTGCCAGCAGTGAGACAGGGTTGGAAGAGACCCAGTACTTC
CASSETGLEETQYF
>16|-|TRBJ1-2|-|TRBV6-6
TGTGCCAGCAGTTCCACTAGGGGGACACAGAACTATGGCTACACCTTC
CASSSTRGTQNYGYTF